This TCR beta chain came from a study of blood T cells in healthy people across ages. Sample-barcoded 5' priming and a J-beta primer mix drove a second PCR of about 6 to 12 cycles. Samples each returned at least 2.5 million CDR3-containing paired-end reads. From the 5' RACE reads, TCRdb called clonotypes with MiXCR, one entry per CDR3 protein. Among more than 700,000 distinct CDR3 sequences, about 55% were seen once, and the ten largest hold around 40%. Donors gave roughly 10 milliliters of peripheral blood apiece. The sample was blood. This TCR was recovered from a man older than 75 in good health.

CDR3: CASSPTGLAVTDTQYF. The CDR3 DNA sequence: TGCGCCAGCAGCCCAACCGGACTAGCGGTCACAGATACGCAGTATTTT. The rearrangement joins TRBV4-3 to TRBJ2-3, with 10 bases aligning to TRBD2. Per germline, CDR1 LGHNA and CDR2 YSLEER. CDR3 length: 16 amino acids. J was trimmed by 2 bases and V by 4 bases; bases with no gene match: 6.